Shown below are 6 T cell receptor beta chains from a single sample sequenced in a study of CD8+ T cells in alopecia areata. Isolated RNA was reverse transcribed into cDNA used as the sequencing template. TCRdb's table, derived via immunoSEQ multiplex PCR, lists solely in-frame clones and lacks some. The sample has about 200,000 clones, 50% to 60% seen once. The sample in question was CD4+ T cells sorted from blood, obtained at week 0. Receptors originate from a human donor with alopecia areata.

In its sample, this clone was seen a few times. This sequence joins TRBV30 and TRBJ2-3, with D possibly TRBD2 on 6 matching bases. CDR1 is GTSNPN, CDR2 SVGIG, per germline (reference sequence). V was shortened by 2 bases and J by 3 bases, with 21 bases between the two germline ends. This CDR3 is 17 amino acids long. The CDR3 here is CAWSTPRLVLGTDTQYF. CDR3 DNA: TGTGCCTGGAGTACCCCCCGACTAGTCCTCGGTACAGATACGCAGTATTTT.

The J gene is TRBJ1-1, the V gene TRBV30, with D perhaps matching TRBD1 (5 bases). Trimming pared 2 bases from V and 0 bases from J, leaving 16 bases between. Germline CDR1 reads GTSNPN; CDR2 reads SVGIG (reference sequence). This CDR3 is 16 amino acids long. The CDR3 DNA sequence: TGTGCCTGGAGTAAATCGGGGCAACTCATGAACACTGAAGCTTTCTTT. Its translation is CAWSKSGQLMNTEAFF.

The V and J genes are TRBV5-4 and TRBJ2-7, with 7 bases identical to TRBD1. This CDR3 has 15 amino acids. Germline loops: CDR1 SGHNT, CDR2 YYREEE (reference sequence). V shed 3 bases, J shed 1 base, and the junction held 7 bases outside the gene matches. As DNA, the CDR3 is TGTGCCAGCAGCTCCTCGTGGACAGGATCCTACGAGCAGTACTTC. Its protein product is CASSSSWTGSYEQYF.

This clone was found a few times. In the same sample, other DNA sequences code for this CDR3. The chain carries TRBV29-1 and TRBJ1-1, with D unresolved. There are 13 residues in the CDR3. V gave up 4 bases and J gave up 0 bases, with 9 bases separating them. Per the germline V gene, CDR1 is SQVTM and CDR2 is ANQGSEA. The CDR3 loop reads CSVVRVMNTEAFF. CDR3 nucleotide sequence: TGCAGCGTTGTTCGAGTAATGAACACTGAAGCTTTCTTT. Full variable domain (rest looked up from reference TRBV29-1 and TRBJ1-1): SAVISQKPSRDICQRGTSLTIQCQVDSQVTMMFWYRQQPGQSLTLIATANQGSEATYESGFVIDKFPISRPNLTFSTLTVSNMSPEDSSIYLCSVVRVMNTEAFFGQGTRLTVV.

This clone has just a few counts. The rearrangement links TRBV9 to TRBJ2-3; D call uncertain. Trimming took 4 bases from V and 2 from J, leaving 20 bases between them. This CDR3 comprises 17 residues. Germline V CDR1 and CDR2: SGDLS, YYNGEE. This CDR3 is CASSLPRAGANTDTQYF. The CDR3 DNA sequence: TGTGCCAGCAGCTTACCCCGGGCAGGCGCCAACACAGATACGCAGTATTTT.

In this sample, this clone turned up a few times. The rearrangement joins TRBV15 to TRBJ1-4; the D is unclear. Germline CDR1 is LNHNV and CDR2 is YYDKDF (reference sequence). CDR3 length: 13 amino acids. Trimming removed 0 bases from V and 8 bases from J, with 7 bases in between. The CDR3 loop is CATSRDPPEKLFF. The DNA of the CDR3 is TGTGCCACCAGCAGAGATCCCCCAGAAAAACTGTTTTTT.